This TCR beta chain originates from a study of human T cells and chemical hapten exposure. A single record per CDR3 protein comes from TCRdb applying MiXCR to the RACE reads. The sample gives tens of thousands of distinct CDR3 sequences, approximately 9.9% of which show up once; around 2% is in the top ten. CDR3 length: 15 residues. V was trimmed by 1 base and J by 0 bases, leaving 10 bases between them. Germline V CDR1 and CDR2: SNHLY, FYNNEI. Noted time point: patch test 1, 2 weeks after DPC sensitization. Sample treatment: therapeutic diphenylcyclopropenone sensitization with weekly scalp DPC. From whole blood left unfractionated, total RNA was extracted.

The specimen was whole blood, collected in connection with sensitization to the hapten diphenylcyclopropenone (DPC). The sequence came from a woman aged 35 to 49 with alopecia areata. Some clones in this sample may be carry-over from other donors' samples. The chain couples TRBV2 to TRBJ2-7; D remains unclear. The CDR3 coding sequence is TGTGCCAGCAGTGAAGGGACGTTGAGCTCCTACGAGCAGTACTTC. It yields the protein CASSEGTLSSYEQYF.